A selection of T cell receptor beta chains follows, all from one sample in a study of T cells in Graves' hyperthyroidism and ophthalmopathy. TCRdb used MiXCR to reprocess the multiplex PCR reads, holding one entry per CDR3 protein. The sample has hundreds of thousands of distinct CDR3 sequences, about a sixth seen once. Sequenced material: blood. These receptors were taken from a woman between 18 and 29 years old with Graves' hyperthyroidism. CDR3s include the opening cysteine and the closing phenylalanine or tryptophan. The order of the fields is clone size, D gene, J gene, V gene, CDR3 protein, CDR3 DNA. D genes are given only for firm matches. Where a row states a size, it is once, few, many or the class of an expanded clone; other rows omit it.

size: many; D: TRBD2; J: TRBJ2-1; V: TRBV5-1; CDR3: CASSLASGGAHEQFF; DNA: TGCGCCAGCAGCTTGGCTAGCGGGGGGGCCCATGAGCAGTTCTTC
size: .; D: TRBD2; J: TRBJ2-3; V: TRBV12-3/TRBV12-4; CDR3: CASSPSGGFTDTQYF; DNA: TGTGCCAGCAGCCCTAGCGGGGGGTTCACAGATACGCAGTATTTT
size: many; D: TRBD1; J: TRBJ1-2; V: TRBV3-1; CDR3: CASSPRDRESYTF; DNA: TGTGCCAGCAGTCCCCGGGACAGGGAGAGCTACACCTTC
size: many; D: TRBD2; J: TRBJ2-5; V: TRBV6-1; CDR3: CASSEAGGAVTQYF; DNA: TGTGCCAGCAGTGAGGCGGGGGGCGCAGTGACCCAGTACTTC
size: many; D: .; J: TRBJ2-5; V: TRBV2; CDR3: CASRGPQQGETQYF; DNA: TGTGCCAGCAGGGGCCCACAACAGGGAGAGACCCAGTACTTC
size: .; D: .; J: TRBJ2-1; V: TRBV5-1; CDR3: CASKGGPSTDEQFF; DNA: TGCGCCAGCAAAGGGGGGCCTAGCACAGATGAGCAGTTCTTC
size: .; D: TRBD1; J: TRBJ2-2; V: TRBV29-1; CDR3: CSVTGDTGELFF; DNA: TGCAGCGTCACAGGGGACACCGGGGAGCTGTTTTTT
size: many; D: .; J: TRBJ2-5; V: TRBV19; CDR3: CASSMQIPQETQYF; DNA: TGTGCCAGTAGTATGCAGATTCCCCAAGAGACCCAGTACTTC
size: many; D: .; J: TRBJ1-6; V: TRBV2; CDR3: CAGYNGGIRPLHF; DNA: TGTGCCGGGTATAATGGGGGCATCCGGCCCCTCCACTTT
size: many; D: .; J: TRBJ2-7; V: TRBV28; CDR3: CASSLSLAVPYEQYF; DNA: TGTGCCAGCAGTTTATCCCTAGCAGTACCCTACGAGCAGTACTTC
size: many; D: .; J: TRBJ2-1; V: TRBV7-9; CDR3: CASSPTGVYNEQFF; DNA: TGTGCCAGCAGCCCGACTGGGGTCTACAATGAGCAGTTCTTC
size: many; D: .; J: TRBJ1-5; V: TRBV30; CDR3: CAWSGGSGNQPQHF; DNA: TGTGCCTGGAGTGGGGGATCGGGCAATCAGCCCCAGCATTTT
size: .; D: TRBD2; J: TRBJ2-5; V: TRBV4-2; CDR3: CASSQGSSGGARETQYF; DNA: TGTGCCAGCAGCCAGGGATCTAGCGGGGGGGCAAGAGAGACCCAGTACTTC
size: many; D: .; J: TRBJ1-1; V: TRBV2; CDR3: CASRTPNTEAFF; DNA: TGTGCCAGCAGGACCCCGAACACTGAAGCTTTCTTT
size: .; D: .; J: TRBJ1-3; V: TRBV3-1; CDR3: CASSQDLAGPGNTIYF; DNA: TGTGCCAGCAGCCAAGACTTGGCAGGGCCCGGAAACACCATATATTTT
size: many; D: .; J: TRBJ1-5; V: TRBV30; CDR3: CAWSAIGQPQHF; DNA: TGTGCCTGGAGTGCCATAGGGCAGCCCCAGCATTTT